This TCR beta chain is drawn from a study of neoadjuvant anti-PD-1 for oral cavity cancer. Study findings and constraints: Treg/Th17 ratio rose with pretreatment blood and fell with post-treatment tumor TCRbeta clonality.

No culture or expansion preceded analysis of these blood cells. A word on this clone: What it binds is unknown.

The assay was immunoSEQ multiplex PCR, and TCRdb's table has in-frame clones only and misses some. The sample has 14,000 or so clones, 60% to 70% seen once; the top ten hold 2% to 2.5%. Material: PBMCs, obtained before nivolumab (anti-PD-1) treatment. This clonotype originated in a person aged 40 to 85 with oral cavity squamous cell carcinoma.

CDR3 sequence (DNA): TGCAGCGTTGTTGGCAGCCTAAACACCATATATTTT. Translated, it gives CSVVGSLNTIYF. The chain recombines TRBV29-1 with TRBJ1-3; D not certain. The CDR3 extends over 12 amino acids. Germline assignment: CDR1 SQVTM and CDR2 ANQGSEA. V was pared by 4 bases and J by 6 bases, with 10 bases between. Combining the CDR3 with reference TRBV29-1 and TRBJ1-3 gives the whole variable domain SAVISQKPSRDICQRGTSLTIQCQVDSQVTMMFWYRQQPGQSLTLIATANQGSEATYESGFVIDKFPISRPNLTFSTLTVSNMSPEDSSIYLCSVVGSLNTIYFGEGSWLTVV.